Sequencing of this TCR beta chain was carried out in a study of blood T cell repertoires in COVID-19. Clones were sequenced by immunoSEQ multiplex PCR, and TCRdb holds only the in-frame ones, with some missing. In the table there are 130,000 to 150,000 clones, approximately 80% of which are singletons. The CDR3 is 14 residues long. V was trimmed by 10 bases and J by 1 base, leaving 17 bases between them. Per the germline V gene, CDR1 is SGHTA and CDR2 is FQGNSA. The genes are TRBV7-2 and TRBJ2-7, with a tentative D call TRBD2 (7 bases). The sequence was collected from a woman between 45 and 65 years old in a cohort sampled during active or convalescent COVID-19. Sequenced: peripheral blood. CDR3 loop: CATTGRGRSYEQYF. The CDR3 DNA follows: TGTGCCACCACAGGGAGGGGGAGGTCCTACGAGCAGTACTTC.